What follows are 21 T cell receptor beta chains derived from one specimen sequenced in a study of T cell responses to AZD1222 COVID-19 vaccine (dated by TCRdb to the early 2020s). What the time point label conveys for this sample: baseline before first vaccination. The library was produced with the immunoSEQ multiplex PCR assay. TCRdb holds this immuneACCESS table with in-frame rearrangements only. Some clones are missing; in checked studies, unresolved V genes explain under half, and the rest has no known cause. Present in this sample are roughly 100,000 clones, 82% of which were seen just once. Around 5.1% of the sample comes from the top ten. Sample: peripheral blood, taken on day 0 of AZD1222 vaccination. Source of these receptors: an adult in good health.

As DNA, the CDR3 is TGTGCCAGCAGTGCGGGGGCCCTTAGCCTAAACACCGGGGAGCTGTTTTTT. Translation gives CASSAGALSLNTGELFF. The chain couples TRBV6-1 to TRBJ2-2; either TRBD1 or TRBD2 may fit D (6 bases each). There are 17 residues in the CDR3. The V gene's germline CDR1 is MNHNS and CDR2 SASEGT. V dropped 4 bases and J dropped 2 bases, with 17 bases sitting between them.

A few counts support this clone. Written as DNA, the CDR3 is TGCGCCAGCAGTGACGGGGGTAACACCCAGCCCCAGCATTTT. Encoded protein: CASSDGGNTQPQHF. This rearrangement joins TRBV10-2 to TRBJ1-5; D may be TRBD1 (5 bases). The germline CDR1 and CDR2 sequences are WSHSY and SAAADI. The CDR3 has 14 residues. V was clipped by 3 bases and J by 7 bases, with 13 bases between them.

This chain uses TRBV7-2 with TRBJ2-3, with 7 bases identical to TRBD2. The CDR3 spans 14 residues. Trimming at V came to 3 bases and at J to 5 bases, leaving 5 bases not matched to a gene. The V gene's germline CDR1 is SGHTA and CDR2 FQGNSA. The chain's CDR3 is CASSLGGFLDTQYF. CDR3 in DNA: TGTGCCAGCAGCTTGGGAGGGTTTTTAGATACGCAGTATTTT.

The CDR3 region is CASSSGHHTGELFF. DNA of the CDR3: TGTGCCAGCAGCTCCGGGCATCACACCGGGGAGCTGTTTTTT. This chain uses TRBV11-1 with TRBJ2-2; D gene ambiguous. Between the trimmed V and J ends, which lost 4 bases and 3 bases, there was a span of 9 bases. The CDR3 runs to 14 residues. CDR1 is SGHAT and CDR2 is FQDESV in the germline V gene (reference sequence). Combining the CDR3 with reference TRBV11-1 and TRBJ2-2 gives the whole variable domain EAEVAQSPRYKITEKSQAVAFWCDPISGHATLYWYRQILGQGPELLVQFQDESVVDDSQLPKDRFSAERLKGVDSTLKIQPAELGDSAMYLCASSSGHHTGELFFGEGSRLTVL.

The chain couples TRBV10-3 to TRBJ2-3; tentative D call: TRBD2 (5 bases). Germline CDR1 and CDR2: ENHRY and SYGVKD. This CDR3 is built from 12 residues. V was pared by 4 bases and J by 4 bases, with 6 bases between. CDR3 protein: CAISAEADTQYF. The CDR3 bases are TGTGCCATCAGTGCGGAGGCAGATACGCAGTATTTT.

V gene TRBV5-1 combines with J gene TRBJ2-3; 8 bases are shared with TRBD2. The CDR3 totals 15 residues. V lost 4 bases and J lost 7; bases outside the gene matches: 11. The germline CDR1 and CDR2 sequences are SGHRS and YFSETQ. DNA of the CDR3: TGCGCCAGCAGCCCGGGGGAGCGGGGGATCAATACGCAGTATTTT. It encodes CASSPGERGINTQYF.

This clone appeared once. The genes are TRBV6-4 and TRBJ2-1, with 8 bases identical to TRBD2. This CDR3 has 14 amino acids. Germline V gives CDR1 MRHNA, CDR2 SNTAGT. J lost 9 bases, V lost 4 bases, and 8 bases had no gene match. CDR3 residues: CASSVTGGLGEQFF. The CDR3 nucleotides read TGTGCCAGCAGTGTAACGGGGGGGCTTGGTGAGCAGTTCTTC.

The CDR3 DNA is TGCGCCAGCAGCTTGGTGGCAGGGGGGTACGAGCAGTACTTC. Amino acids: CASSLVAGGYEQYF. The chain is built from TRBV5-1 and TRBJ2-7; maybe TRBD1 (7 bases). Trimming stripped 0 bases from V and 4 bases from J, with 11 bases between. Germline CDR1 is SGHRS and CDR2 is YFSETQ. The length of the CDR3 is 14 residues.

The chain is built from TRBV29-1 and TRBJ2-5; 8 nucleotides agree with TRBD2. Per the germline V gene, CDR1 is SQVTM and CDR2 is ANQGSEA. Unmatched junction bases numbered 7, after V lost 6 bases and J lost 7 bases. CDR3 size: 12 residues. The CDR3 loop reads CSVGTRLGTQYF. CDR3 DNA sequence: TGCAGCGTGGGGACTAGATTGGGGACCCAGTACTTC.

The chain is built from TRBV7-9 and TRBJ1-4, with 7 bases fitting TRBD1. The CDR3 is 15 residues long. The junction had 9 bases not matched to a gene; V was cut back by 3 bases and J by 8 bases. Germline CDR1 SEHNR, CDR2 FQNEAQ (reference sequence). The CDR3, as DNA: TGTGCCAGCAGCTTCGGGACAGCTTTTTCCGAAAAACTGTTTTTT. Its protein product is CASSFGTAFSEKLFF.

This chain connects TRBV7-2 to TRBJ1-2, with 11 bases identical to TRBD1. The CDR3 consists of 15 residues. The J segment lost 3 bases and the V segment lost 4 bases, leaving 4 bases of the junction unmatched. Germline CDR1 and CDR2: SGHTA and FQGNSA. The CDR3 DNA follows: TGTGCCAGCAGCTACGGGACAGGGGGATACTATGGCTACACCTTC. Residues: CASSYGTGGYYGYTF.

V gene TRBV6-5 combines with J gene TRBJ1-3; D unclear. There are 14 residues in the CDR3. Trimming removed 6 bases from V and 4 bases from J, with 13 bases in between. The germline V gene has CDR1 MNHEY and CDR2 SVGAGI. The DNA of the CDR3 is TGTGCCAGCAGCGCGACACAGACCGGAAACACCATATATTTT. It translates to CASSATQTGNTIYF.

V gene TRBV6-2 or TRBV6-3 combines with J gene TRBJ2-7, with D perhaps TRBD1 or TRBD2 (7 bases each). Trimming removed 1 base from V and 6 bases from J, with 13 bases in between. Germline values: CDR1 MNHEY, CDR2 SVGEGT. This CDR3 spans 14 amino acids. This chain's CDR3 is CASSYFTGEGEQYF. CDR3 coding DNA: TGTGCCAGCAGTTACTTTACAGGGGAGGGCGAGCAGTACTTC.

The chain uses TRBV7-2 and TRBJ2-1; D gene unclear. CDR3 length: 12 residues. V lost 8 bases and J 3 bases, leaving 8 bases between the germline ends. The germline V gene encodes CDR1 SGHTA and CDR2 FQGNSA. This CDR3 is CASGRVYNEQFF. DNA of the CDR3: TGTGCCAGCGGTAGAGTCTACAATGAGCAGTTCTTC.

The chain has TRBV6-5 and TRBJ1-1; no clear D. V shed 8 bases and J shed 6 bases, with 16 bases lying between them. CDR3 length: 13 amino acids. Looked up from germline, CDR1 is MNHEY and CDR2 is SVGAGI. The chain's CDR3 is CASSVEPSAEAFF. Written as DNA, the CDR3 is TGTGCCAGCTCTGTGGAGCCGTCCGCTGAAGCTTTCTTT.

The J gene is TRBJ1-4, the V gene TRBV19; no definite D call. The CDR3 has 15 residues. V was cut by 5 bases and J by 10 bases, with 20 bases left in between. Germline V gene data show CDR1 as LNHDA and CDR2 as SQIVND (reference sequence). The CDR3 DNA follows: TGTGCCAGTAGTGTCGGCGGACTAGTCTACTCAAAACTGTTTTTT. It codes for CASSVGGLVYSKLFF.

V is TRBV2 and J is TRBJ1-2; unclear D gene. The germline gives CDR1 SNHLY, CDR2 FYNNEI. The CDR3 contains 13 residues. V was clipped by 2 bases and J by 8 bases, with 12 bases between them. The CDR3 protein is CASSEKSPGGYTF. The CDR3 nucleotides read TGTGCCAGCAGTGAAAAGTCTCCCGGCGGCTACACCTTC.

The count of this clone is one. The CDR3 spells CASSPPVSYEQYF. As DNA, the CDR3 is TGTGCCAGCTCACCTCCGGTTTCCTACGAGCAGTACTTC. The rearrangement links TRBV18 to TRBJ2-7; D not certain. The CDR3 has 13 amino acids. Germline CDR1 is KGHSH and CDR2 is LQKENI. V gave up 3 bases and J gave up 1 base, with 7 bases separating them.

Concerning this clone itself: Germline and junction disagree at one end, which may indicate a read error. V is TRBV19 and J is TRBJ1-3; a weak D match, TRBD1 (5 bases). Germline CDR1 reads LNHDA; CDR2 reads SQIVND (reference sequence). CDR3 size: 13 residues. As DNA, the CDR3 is TGTGCGAGTAAAGGACAATCTGGAAACACCATATATTTT. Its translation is CASKGQSGNTIYF.

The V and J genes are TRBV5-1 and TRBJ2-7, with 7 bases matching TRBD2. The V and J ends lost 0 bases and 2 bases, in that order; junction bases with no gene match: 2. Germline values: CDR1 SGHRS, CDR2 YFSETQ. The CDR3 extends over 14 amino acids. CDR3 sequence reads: CASSLERGAYEQYF. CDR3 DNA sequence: TGCGCCAGCAGCTTGGAGCGGGGTGCCTACGAGCAGTACTTC.

The CDR3 DNA follows: TGTGCCAGCAGGCAAGCCAGGGGGCCCGGGGAGCTGTTTTTT. Amino acid sequence: CASRQARGPGELFF. The chain combines TRBV6-5 with TRBJ2-2; 8 bases fit TRBD1. The CDR3 contains 14 residues. Germline loops: CDR1 MNHEY, CDR2 SVGAGI. The V segment lost 6 bases and the J segment 6 bases; nucleotides outside the gene matches: 6.